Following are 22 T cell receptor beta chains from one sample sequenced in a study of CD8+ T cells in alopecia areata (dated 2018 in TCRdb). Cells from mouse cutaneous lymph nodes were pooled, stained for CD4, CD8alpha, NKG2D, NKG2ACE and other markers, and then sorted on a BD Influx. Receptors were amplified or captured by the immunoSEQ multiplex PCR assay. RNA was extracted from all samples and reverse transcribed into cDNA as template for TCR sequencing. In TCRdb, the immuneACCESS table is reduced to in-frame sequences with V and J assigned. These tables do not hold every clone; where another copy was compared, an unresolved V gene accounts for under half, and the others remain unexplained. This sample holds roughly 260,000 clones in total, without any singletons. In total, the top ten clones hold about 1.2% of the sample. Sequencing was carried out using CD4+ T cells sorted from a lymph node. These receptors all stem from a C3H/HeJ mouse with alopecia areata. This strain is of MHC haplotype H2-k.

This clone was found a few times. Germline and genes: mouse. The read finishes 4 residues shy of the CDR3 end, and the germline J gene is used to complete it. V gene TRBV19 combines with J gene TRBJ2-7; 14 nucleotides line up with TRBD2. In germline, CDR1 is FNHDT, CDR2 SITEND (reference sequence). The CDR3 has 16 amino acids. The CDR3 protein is CASSMGLGGREYEQYF. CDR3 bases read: TGTGCCAGCAGTATGGGACTGGGGGGGCGGGAATAT.

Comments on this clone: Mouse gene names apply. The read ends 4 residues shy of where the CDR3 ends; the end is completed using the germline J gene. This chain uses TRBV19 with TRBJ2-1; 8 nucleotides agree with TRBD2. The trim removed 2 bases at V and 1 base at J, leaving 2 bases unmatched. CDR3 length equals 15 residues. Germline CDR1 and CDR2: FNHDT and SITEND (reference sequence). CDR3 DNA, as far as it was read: TGTGCCAGCAGTATGACTGGGGAGAACTATGCT. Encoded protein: CASSMTGENYA. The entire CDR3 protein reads CASSMTGENYAEQFF.

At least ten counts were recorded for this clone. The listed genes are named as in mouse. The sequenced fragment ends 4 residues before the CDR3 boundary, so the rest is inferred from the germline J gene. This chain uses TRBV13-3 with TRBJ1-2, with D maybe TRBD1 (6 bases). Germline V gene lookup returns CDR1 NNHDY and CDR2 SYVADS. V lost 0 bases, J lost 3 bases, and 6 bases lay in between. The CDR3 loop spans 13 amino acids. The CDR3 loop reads CASSDGTDSDYTF. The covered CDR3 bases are TGTGCCAGCAGTGATGGGACAGACTCC.

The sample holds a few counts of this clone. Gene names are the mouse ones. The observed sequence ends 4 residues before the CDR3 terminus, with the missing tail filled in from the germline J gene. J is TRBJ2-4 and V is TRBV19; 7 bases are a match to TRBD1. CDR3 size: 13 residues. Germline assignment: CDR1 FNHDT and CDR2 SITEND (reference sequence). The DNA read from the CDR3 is TGTGCCAGCAGTTCCGGGACAGTAAAC. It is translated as CASSSGTVN. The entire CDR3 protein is CASSSGTVNTLYF. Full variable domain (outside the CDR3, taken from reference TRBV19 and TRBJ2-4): GGIITQTPKFLIGQEGQKLTLKCQQNFNHDTMYWYRQDSGKGLRLIYYSITENDLQKGDLSEGYDASREKKSSFSLTVTSAQKNEMAVFLCASSSGTVNTLYFGAGTRLSVL.

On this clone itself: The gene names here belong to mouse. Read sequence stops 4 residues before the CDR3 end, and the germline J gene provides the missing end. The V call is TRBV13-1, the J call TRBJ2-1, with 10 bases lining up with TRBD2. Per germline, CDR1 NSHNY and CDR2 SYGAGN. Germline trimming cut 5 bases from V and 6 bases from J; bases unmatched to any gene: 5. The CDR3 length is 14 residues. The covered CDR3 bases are TGTGCCAGCAGCTCTGGGGGGGCGCTTGCT. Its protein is CASSSGGALA. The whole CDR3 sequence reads CASSSGGALAEQFF.

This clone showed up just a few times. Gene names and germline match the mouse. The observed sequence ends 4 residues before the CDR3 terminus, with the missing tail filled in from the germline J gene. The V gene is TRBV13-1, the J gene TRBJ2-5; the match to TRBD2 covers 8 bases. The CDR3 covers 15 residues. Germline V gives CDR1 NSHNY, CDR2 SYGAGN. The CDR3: CASSEPRGGGDTQYF. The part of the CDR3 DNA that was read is TGTGCCAGCAGTGAGCCTCGGGGGGGCGGGGAC.

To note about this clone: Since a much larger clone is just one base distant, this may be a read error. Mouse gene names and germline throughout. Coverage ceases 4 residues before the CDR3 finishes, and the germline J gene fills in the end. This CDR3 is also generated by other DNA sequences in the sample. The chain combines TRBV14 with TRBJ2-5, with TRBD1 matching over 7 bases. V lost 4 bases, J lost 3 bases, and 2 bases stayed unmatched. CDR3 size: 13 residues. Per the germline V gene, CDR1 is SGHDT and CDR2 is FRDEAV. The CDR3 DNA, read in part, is TGTGCCAGCAGTCCGGGACAGCAAGAC. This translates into CASSPGQQD. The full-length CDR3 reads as CASSPGQQDTQYF.

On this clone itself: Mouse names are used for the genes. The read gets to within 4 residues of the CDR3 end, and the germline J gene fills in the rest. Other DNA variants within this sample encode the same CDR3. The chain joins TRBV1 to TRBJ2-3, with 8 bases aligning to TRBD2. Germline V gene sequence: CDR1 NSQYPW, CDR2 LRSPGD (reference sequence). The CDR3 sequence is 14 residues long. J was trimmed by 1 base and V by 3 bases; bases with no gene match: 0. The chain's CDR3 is CTCSAWGGAETLYF. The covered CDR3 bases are TGCACCTGCAGTGCCTGGGGGGGTGCAGAA. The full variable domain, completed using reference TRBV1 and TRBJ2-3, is VTLLEQNPRWRLVPRGQAVNLRCILKNSQYPWMSWYQQDLQKQLQWLFTLRSPGDKEVKSLPGADYLATRVTDTELRLQVANMSQGRTLYCTCSAWGGAETLYFGSGTRLTVL.

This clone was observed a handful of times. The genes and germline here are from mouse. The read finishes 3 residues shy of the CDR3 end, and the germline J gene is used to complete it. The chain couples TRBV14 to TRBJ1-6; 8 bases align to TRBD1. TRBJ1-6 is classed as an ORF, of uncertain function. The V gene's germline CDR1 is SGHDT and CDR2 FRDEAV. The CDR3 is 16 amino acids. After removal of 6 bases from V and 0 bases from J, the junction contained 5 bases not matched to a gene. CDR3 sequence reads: CASIGTGPSYNSPLYF. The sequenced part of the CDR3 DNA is TGTGCCAGCATCGGGACAGGCCCTTCCTATAATTCGCCC.

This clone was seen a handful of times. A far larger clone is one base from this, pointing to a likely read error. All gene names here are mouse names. The CDR3 region is CASSQPANSDYTF. CDR3 bases read: TGTGCCAGCAGCCAACCAGCAAACTCC. The chain combines TRBV2 with TRBJ1-2; no reliable D call. The read falls 4 residues short of the CDR3 end, and the missing part is taken from the germline J gene. Germline CDR1 LGHNA, CDR2 YSYQKL. Trimming stripped 2 bases from V and 0 bases from J, with 4 bases between. The CDR3 length is 13 residues.

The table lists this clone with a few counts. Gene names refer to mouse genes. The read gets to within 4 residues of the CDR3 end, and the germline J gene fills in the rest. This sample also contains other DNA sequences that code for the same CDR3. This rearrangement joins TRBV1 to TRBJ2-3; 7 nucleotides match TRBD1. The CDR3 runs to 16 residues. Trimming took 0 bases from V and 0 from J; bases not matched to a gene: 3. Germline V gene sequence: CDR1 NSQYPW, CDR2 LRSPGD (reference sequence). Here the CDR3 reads CTCSADGTASAETLYF. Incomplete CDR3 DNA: TGCACCTGCAGTGCAGACGGGACAGCTAGTGCAGAA.

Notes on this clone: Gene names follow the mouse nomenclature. The part of the CDR3 DNA that was read is TGTGCCAGCAGTTGGGGGTATAACTATGCT. Its translation: CASSWGYNYA. The full-length CDR3 reads as CASSWGYNYAEQFF. The rearrangement links TRBV13-3 to TRBJ2-1, with D perhaps TRBD2 (6 bases). The CDR3 goes on 4 residues after the read ends, and that part is filled in from the germline J gene. The CDR3 length is 14 residues. V shed 4 bases and J shed 0 bases, with 8 bases lying between them. Germline V CDR1 and CDR2: NNHDY, SYVADS.

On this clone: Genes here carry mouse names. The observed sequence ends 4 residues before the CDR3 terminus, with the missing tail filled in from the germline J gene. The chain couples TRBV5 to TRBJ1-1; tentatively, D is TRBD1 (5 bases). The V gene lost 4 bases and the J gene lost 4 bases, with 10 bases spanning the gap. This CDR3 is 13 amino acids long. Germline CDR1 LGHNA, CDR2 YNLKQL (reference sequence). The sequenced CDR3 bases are TGTGCCAGCAGCCTCGGGGGGGGCACA. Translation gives CASSLGGGT. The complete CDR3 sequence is CASSLGGGTEVFF.

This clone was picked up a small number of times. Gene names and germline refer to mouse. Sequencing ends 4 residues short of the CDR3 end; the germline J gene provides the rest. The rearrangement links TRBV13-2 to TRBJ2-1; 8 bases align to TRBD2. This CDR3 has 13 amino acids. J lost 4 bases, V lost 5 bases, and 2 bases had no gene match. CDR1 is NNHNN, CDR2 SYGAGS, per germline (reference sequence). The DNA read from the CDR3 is TGTGCCAGCGGACTGGGGGCATATGCT. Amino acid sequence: CASGLGAYA. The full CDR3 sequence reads CASGLGAYAEQFF.

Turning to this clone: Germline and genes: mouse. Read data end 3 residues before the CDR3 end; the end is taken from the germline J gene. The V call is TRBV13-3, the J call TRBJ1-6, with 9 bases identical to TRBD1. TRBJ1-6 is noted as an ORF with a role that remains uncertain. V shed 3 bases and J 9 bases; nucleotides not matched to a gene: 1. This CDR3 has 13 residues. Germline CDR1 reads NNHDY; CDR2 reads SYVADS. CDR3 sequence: CASSGTGVSPLYF. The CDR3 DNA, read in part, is TGTGCCAGCAGTGGGACAGGGGTTTCGCCC.

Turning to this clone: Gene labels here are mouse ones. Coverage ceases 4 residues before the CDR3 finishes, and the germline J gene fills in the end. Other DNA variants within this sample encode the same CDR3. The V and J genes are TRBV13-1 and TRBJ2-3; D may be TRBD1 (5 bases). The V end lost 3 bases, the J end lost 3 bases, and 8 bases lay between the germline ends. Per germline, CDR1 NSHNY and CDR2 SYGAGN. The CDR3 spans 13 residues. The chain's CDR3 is CASSAGRAETLYF. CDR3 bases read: TGTGCCAGCAGTGCAGGGAGGGCAGAA.

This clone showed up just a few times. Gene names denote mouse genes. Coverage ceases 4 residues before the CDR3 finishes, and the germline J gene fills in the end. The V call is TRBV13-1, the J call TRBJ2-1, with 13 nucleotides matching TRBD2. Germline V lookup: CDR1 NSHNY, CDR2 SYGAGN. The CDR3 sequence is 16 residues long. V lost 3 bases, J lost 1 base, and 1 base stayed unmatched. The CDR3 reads CASSGDWGGNYAEQFF. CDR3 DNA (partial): TGTGCCAGCAGTGGGGACTGGGGGGGAAACTATGCT.

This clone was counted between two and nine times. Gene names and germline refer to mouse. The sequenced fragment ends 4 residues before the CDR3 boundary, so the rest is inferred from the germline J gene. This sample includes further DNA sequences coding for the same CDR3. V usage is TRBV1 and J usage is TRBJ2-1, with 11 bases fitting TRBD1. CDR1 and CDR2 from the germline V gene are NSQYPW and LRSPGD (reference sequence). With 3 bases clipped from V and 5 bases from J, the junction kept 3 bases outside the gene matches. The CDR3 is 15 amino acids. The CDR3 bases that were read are TGCACCTGCAGTGCTCCGGGACAGGGGGATGCT. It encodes CTCSAPGQGDA. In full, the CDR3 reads CTCSAPGQGDAEQFF. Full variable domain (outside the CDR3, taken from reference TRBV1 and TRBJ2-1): VTLLEQNPRWRLVPRGQAVNLRCILKNSQYPWMSWYQQDLQKQLQWLFTLRSPGDKEVKSLPGADYLATRVTDTELRLQVANMSQGRTLYCTCSAPGQGDAEQFFGPGTRLTVL.

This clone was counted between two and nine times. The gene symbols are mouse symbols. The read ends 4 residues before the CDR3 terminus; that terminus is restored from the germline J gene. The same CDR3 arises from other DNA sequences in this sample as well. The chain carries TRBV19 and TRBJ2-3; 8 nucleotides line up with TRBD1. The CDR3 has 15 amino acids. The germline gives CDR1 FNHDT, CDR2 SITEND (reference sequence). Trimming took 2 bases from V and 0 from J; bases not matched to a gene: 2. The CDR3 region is CASSIQGASAETLYF. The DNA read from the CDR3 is TGTGCCAGCAGTATCCAGGGGGCTAGTGCAGAA.

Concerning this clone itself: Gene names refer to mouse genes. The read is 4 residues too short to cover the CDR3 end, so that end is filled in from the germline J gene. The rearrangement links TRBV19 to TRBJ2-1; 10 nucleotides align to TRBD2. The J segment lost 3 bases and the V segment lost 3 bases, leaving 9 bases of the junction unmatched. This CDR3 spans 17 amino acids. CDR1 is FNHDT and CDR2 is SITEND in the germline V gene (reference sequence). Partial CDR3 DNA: TGTGCCAGCAGTACCCGTACCGGACTGGGGGTCTATGCT. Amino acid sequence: CASSTRTGLGVYA. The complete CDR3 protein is CASSTRTGLGVYAEQFF.

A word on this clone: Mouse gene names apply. The DNA read from the CDR3 is TGCACCTGCAGTGCAGAGACAAATGCAAACACA. Its translation is CTCSAETNANT. The full-length CDR3 reads as CTCSAETNANTEVFF. The rearrangement uses TRBV1 and TRBJ1-1; no firm D call. Read coverage stops 4 residues before the CDR3 terminus; the germline J gene supplies the remainder. The V and J ends lost 0 bases and 0 bases respectively, with 8 bases between them. Germline lookup yields CDR1 NSQYPW and CDR2 LRSPGD (reference sequence). There are 15 residues in the CDR3.

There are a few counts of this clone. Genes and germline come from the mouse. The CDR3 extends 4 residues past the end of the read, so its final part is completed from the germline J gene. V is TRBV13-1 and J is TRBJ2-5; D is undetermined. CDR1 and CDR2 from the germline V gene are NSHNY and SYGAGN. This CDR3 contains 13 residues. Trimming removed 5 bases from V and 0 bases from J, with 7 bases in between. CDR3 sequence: CASRQINQDTQYF. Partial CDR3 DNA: TGTGCCAGCAGACAGATTAACCAAGAC.